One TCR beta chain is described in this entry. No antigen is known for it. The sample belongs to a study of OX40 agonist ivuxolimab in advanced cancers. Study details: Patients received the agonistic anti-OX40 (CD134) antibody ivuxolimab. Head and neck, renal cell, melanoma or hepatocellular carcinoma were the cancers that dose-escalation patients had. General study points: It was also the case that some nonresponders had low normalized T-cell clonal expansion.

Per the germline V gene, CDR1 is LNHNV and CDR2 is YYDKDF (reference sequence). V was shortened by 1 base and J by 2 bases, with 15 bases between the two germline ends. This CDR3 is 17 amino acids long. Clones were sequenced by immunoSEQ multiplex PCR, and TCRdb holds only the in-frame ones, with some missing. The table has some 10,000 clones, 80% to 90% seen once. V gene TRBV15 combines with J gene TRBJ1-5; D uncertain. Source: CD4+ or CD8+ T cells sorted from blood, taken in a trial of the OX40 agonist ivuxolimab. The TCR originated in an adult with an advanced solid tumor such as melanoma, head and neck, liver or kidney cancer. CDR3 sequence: CATSRGVAGSGNQPQHF. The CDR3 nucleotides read TGTGCCACCAGCAGAGGGGTTGCGGGTAGTGGCAATCAGCCCCAGCATTTT.